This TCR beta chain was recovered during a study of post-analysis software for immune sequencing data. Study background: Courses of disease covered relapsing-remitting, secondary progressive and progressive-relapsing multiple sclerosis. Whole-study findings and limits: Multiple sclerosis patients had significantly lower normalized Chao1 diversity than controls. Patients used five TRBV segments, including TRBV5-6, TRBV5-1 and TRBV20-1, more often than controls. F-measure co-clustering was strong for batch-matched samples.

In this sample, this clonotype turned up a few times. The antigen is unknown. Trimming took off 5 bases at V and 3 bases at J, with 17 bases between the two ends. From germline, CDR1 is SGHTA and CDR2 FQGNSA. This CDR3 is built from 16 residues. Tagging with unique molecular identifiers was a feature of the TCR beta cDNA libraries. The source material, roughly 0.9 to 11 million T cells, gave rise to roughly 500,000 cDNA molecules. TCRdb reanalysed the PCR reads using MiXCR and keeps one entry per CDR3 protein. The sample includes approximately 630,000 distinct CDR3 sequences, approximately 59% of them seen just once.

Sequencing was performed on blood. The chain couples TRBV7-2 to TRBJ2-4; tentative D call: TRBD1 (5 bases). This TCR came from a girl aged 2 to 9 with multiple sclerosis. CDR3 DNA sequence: TGTGCCAGCAGCCGCTTTAGTAGAGACAGCAAAAACATTCAGTACTTC. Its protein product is CASSRFSRDSKNIQYF.